These T cell receptor beta chains were read from a single sample in a study of T cells after yellow fever vaccination. TCRdb analysed the 5' RACE reads with MiXCR anew, one entry per CDR3 protein. The repertoire holds a few hundred thousand distinct CDR3 sequences, with about 4% as singletons. The sequences come from PBMCs, collected 5 days after the yellow fever booster vaccination. The origin of the receptors is a man between 18 and 29 years old who received the YFV17D yellow fever vaccine. CDR3s include the opening cysteine and the closing phenylalanine or tryptophan.

V gene: TRBV3-1; J gene: TRBJ1-1; CDR3 protein: CASSQVSRVNTEAFF
V gene: TRBV5-6; J gene: TRBJ1-6; CDR3 protein: CASSLAPGRGNSPLHF
V gene: TRBV7-3; J gene: TRBJ1-3; CDR3 protein: CASSFRDRNPWSGNTIYF
V gene: TRBV12-3/TRBV12-4; J gene: TRBJ1-4; CDR3 protein: CASSFGTNEKLFF
V gene: TRBV6-5; J gene: TRBJ2-2; CDR3 protein: CASSYSTDRHTGELFF
V gene: TRBV20-1; J gene: TRBJ1-1; CDR3 protein: CSAQPGQGAFGEAFF
V gene: TRBV6-5; J gene: TRBJ1-1; CDR3 protein: CASSYGSQPNTEAFF
V gene: TRBV18; J gene: TRBJ1-1; CDR3 protein: CASSILGPYESTEAFF
V gene: TRBV20-1; J gene: TRBJ2-7; CDR3 protein: CSAYSRTGGFYEQYF
V gene: TRBV2; J gene: TRBJ2-5; CDR3 protein: CASTGDQETQYF
V gene: TRBV12-3/TRBV12-4; J gene: TRBJ2-1; CDR3 protein: CASSPFGSGGAQEQFF
V gene: TRBV20-1; J gene: TRBJ2-3; CDR3 protein: CSASLKVAHFTDTQYF
V gene: TRBV15; J gene: TRBJ2-3; CDR3 protein: CATSREWETSATTDTQYF
V gene: TRBV3-1; J gene: TRBJ2-5; CDR3 protein: CASSQEGIQTQYF
V gene: TRBV9; J gene: TRBJ2-1; CDR3 protein: CASSVGGGPVNEQFF
V gene: TRBV6-2/TRBV6-3; J gene: TRBJ2-2; CDR3 protein: CASRSTGYTGELFF
V gene: TRBV7-2; J gene: TRBJ1-1; CDR3 protein: CASSFSQAATEAFF
V gene: TRBV7-6; J gene: TRBJ2-5; CDR3 protein: CASSVGQGQETQYF
V gene: TRBV5-6; J gene: TRBJ1-5; CDR3 protein: CASSLTGADSNQPQHF
V gene: TRBV5-1; J gene: TRBJ2-5; CDR3 protein: CASSLGRPKETQYF
V gene: TRBV7-3; J gene: TRBJ2-3; CDR3 protein: CASSRTATDTQYF
V gene: TRBV20-1; J gene: TRBJ1-1; CDR3 protein: CSARDSGAGTEAFF
V gene: TRBV27; J gene: TRBJ1-2; CDR3 protein: CASSLSNSRVYGYTF